Following are 13 T cell receptor beta chains from one sample sequenced in a study of T cell clones after liver transplantation (dated by TCRdb to between 2018 and 2020). The sample's time point label, decoded: pre-transplant. Libraries were made using the immunoSEQ multiplex PCR assay. TCRdb limited this immuneACCESS table to in-frame rearrangements with V and J called. A share of clones is missing; checked studies link under half to unresolved V genes, and the rest is unexplained. In all, the sample holds roughly 97,000 clones, and approximately 78% of those were seen once. The top ten clones comprise 0.8% to 1% of the sample. The source was CD4+ T cells from blood, collected before liver transplant. The receptor set was obtained from a human donor who received a liver transplant.

This chain connects TRBV6-1 to TRBJ2-7; perhaps TRBD1 as D (6 bases). There are 12 residues in the CDR3. Germline CDR1 and CDR2: MNHNS and SASEGT. Trimming pared 8 bases from V and 3 bases from J, leaving 11 bases between. The CDR3 region has the DNA TGTGCCAGCCGGACAGCGCGCTACGAGCAGTACTTC. It translates to CASRTARYEQYF.

This rearrangement joins TRBV7-3 to TRBJ2-1; TRBD2 matches at 15 bases. V trimming: 5 bases; J trimming: 10 bases; junction bases outside the gene matches: 12. Germline CDR1 and CDR2: SGHTA and FQGTGA. This CDR3 is 17 amino acids long. The CDR3 DNA reads as TGTGCCAGCAGCCAGGGAGGGACTAGCGGGAGGCCAGGGGAGCAGTTCTTC. This codes for CASSQGGTSGRPGEQFF. Complete variable domain (other parts from reference TRBV7-3 and TRBJ2-1): GAGVSQTPSNKVTEKGKYVELRCDPISGHTALYWYRQSLGQGPEFLIYFQGTGAADDSGLPNDRFFAVRPEGSVSTLKIQRTERGDSAVYLCASSQGGTSGRPGEQFFGPGTRLTVL.

V gene TRBV7-9 combines with J gene TRBJ2-1; 15 nucleotides align to TRBD2. CDR1 is SEHNR and CDR2 is FQNEAQ in the germline V gene (reference sequence). The CDR3 loop spans 15 amino acids. V shed 5 bases and J 6 bases; nucleotides not matched to a gene: 2. CDR3 DNA sequence: TGTGCCAGCAGCGGGACTAGCGGGAGGATCAATGAGCAGTTCTTC. This sequence encodes CASSGTSGRINEQFF.

The rearrangement links TRBV5-6 to TRBJ1-5; a possible D gene is TRBD1 (6 bases). V lost 5 bases, J lost 2 bases, and 14 bases lay in between. The CDR3 consists of 15 residues. Germline-derived CDR1 and CDR2 are SGHDT and YYEEEE. As DNA, the CDR3 is TGTGCCAGCAGTCAACAGGGACTTCGCAATCAGCCCCAGCATTTT. Translation: CASSQQGLRNQPQHF.

This clone was recorded once. This chain joins TRBV9 and TRBJ1-2; perhaps TRBD1 as D (5 bases). The germline CDR1 and CDR2 sequences are SGDLS and YYNGEE. CDR3 length: 14 residues. With 0 bases removed from V and 5 bases from J, the gap between germline ends came to 11 bases. The CDR3, as DNA: TGTGCCAGCAGCGTAGATCCTGGGGGGTATGGCTACACCTTC. Translating gives CASSVDPGGYGYTF. The whole variable domain, filled in from reference TRBV9 and TRBJ1-2, reads DSGVTQTPKHLITATGQRVTLRCSPRSGDLSVYWYQQSLDQGLQFLIQYYNGEERAKGNILERFSAQQFPDLHSELNLSSLELGDSALYFCASSVDPGGYGYTFGSGTRLTVV.

The chain joins TRBV5-4 to TRBJ1-3, with no clear D. Trimming cost V 2 bases and J 0 bases, with 12 bases left between them. The germline CDR1 and CDR2 sequences are SGHNT and YYREEE (reference sequence). The CDR3 has 16 amino acids. The CDR3 sequence is CASSFAQPNSGNTIYF. Written as DNA, the CDR3 is TGTGCCAGCAGCTTCGCCCAACCTAACTCTGGAAACACCATATATTTT.

The chain is built from TRBV4-3 and TRBJ2-2; TRBD1 might be the D (5 bases). The V gene's germline CDR1 is LGHNA and CDR2 YSLEER. The CDR3 runs to 16 residues. With 2 bases removed from V and 5 bases from J, the gap between germline ends came to 15 bases. CDR3 loop: CASSQSAGKITGELFF. CDR3 DNA sequence: TGCGCCAGCAGCCAATCGGCAGGGAAAATAACCGGGGAGCTGTTTTTT.

This clone was recorded at least ten times. V usage is TRBV18 and J usage is TRBJ1-1; 7 positions agree with TRBD1. The V gene end was trimmed by 2 bases and the J gene end by 4 bases; junction bases not matched to a gene: 10. This CDR3 is 16 amino acids long. Germline CDR1 reads KGHSH; CDR2 reads LQKENI. CDR3 loop: CASSPAQGGPTTEAFF. The CDR3 DNA follows: TGTGCCAGCTCACCAGCTCAAGGGGGCCCGACCACTGAAGCTTTCTTT. The full variable domain, its missing parts supplied by reference TRBV18 and TRBJ1-1, is NAGVMQNPRHLVRRRGQEARLRCSPMKGHSHVYWYRQLPEEGLKFMVYLQKENIIDESGMPKERFSAEFPKEGPSILRIQQVVRGDSAAYFCASSPAQGGPTTEAFFGQGTRLTVV.

The chain recombines TRBV5-1 with TRBJ1-1; D is unclear. There are 12 residues in the CDR3. CDR1 is SGHRS, CDR2 YFSETQ, per germline. Deletions cut 3 bases from V and 7 bases from J, with 10 bases between. The CDR3 DNA is TGCGCCAGCAGCTCGGTAGGCATTGAAGCTTTCTTT. It is translated as CASSSVGIEAFF.

The CDR3 DNA is TGCGCCAGCGCCGAGTCCGATCTTAATCAGCCCCAGCATTTT. This codes for CASAESDLNQPQHF. The V gene is TRBV10-2, the J gene TRBJ1-5; no definite D call. Germline loops: CDR1 WSHSY, CDR2 SAAADI. This CDR3 contains 14 residues. V was shortened by 8 bases and J by 4 bases, with 15 bases between the two germline ends.

The CDR3 spells CASSFKGVGAEQYF. CDR3 DNA: TGTGCCAGCAGCTTCAAAGGGGTGGGGGCCGAGCAGTACTTC. This chain uses TRBV7-8 with TRBJ2-7; weak D call: TRBD1 (6 bases). Trimming pared 3 bases from V and 6 bases from J, leaving 15 bases between. The CDR3 has 14 residues. Germline V lookup: CDR1 SGHVS, CDR2 FQNEAQ.

The chain is built from TRBV6-6 and TRBJ2-6; maybe TRBD1 (6 bases). Germline values: CDR1 MNHNY, CDR2 SVGAGI (reference sequence). The ends were cut back, 5 bases at V and 1 base at J, with 6 bases in the middle. This CDR3 contains 14 residues. The CDR3 coding sequence is TGTGCCAGCAGTACAGGGTCTGGGGCCAACGTCCTGACTTTC. Translation: CASSTGSGANVLTF.

The chain employs TRBV18 and TRBJ2-3; D perhaps matches TRBD1 (6 bases). CDR3 length: 14 residues. Germline lookup yields CDR1 KGHSH and CDR2 LQKENI. V was cut by 6 bases and J by 2 bases, with 12 bases left in between. For the CDR3, the DNA is TGTGCCAGCTCTGAGGGACATTTCACAGATACGCAGTATTTT. Protein sequence: CASSEGHFTDTQYF.